These 13 T cell receptor beta chains came from one sample sequenced in a study of graft-versus-host responses after intestinal transplantation. TCRdb's copy holds only in-frame clones and misses some; the assay was immunoSEQ multiplex PCR. The sample includes some 90,000 clones, about 90% of them seen just once. These receptors are not linked to any known antigen. Sequencing used unstimulated CD8+ T cells sorted from spleen or lymph node cells, obtained before transplant. These receptors originate from a human donor who was the organ donor for an intestinal transplant.

The genes are TRBV29-1 and TRBJ1-5; TRBD1 aligns across 9 bases. The V and J ends lost 6 bases and 6 bases, in that order; junction bases with no gene match: 6. CDR1 is SQVTM and CDR2 is ANQGSEA in the germline V gene. The CDR3 covers 13 residues. CDR3 nucleotides: TGCAGCGTGGGGGGGACAGGGCGTCAGCCCCAGCATTTT. Translating it yields CSVGGTGRQPQHF.

Only a few counts were recorded for this clone. This sequence joins TRBV19 and TRBJ1-1; possibly TRBD1 for D (6 bases). CDR1 is LNHDA, CDR2 SQIVND, per germline (reference sequence). V lost 7 bases, J lost 0 bases, and 12 bases lay in between. This CDR3 contains 14 residues. This CDR3 reads CASTPGQMNTEAFF. The CDR3 nucleotides are TGTGCCAGTACTCCTGGACAGATGAACACTGAAGCTTTCTTT.

V usage is TRBV5-6 and J usage is TRBJ2-2, with a tentative D call TRBD1 (6 bases). V was trimmed by 4 bases and J by 4 bases, leaving 14 bases between them. Germline V gene sequence: CDR1 SGHDT, CDR2 YYEEEE. CDR3 length equals 15 residues. In nucleotides, the CDR3 is TGTGCCAGCAGCCCGGGACAAACCGGCACCGGGGAGCTGTTTTTT. This codes for CASSPGQTGTGELFF.

V is TRBV19 and J is TRBJ2-4, with 12 bases that match TRBD1. Germline trimming cut 7 bases from V and 8 bases from J; bases unmatched to any gene: 12. The CDR3 contains 16 residues. The germline V gene has CDR1 LNHDA and CDR2 SQIVND (reference sequence). DNA of the CDR3: TGTGCCAGTATCAGTACCGGGACAGGGGGCTCGGACATTCAGTACTTC. Protein product: CASISTGTGGSDIQYF.

The genes are TRBV7-3 and TRBJ2-1; D is perhaps TRBD1 (5 bases). Germline V gene data show CDR1 as SGHTA and CDR2 as FQGTGA. The CDR3 runs 13 residues. V shed 3 bases and J shed 7 bases, with 10 bases lying between them. CDR3 region: CASSFLQGNEQFF. In DNA form, the CDR3 reads TGTGCCAGCAGCTTCCTCCAGGGTAATGAGCAGTTCTTC.

CDR3 nucleotide sequence: TGTGCCAGCACTTCGGTCATGAACACTGAAGCTTTCTTT. Translated: CASTSVMNTEAFF. The chain uses TRBV6-1 and TRBJ1-1; D remains ambiguous. The CDR3 totals 13 residues. Germline V gene lookup returns CDR1 MNHNS and CDR2 SASEGT. V shed 7 bases and J shed 0 bases, with 9 bases lying between them.

The gene calls are TRBV11-3 and TRBJ1-1; TRBD1 matches at 9 bases. CDR3 length equals 15 residues. Germline CDR1 reads SGHNT; CDR2 reads YENEEA. The J segment lost 1 base and the V segment lost 5 bases, leaving 5 bases of the junction unmatched. CDR3 sequence (DNA): TGTGCCAGCAGCCAGGGACAGGGCCCGAACACTGAAGCTTTCTTT. Amino acids: CASSQGQGPNTEAFF.

The CDR3 sequence is CASSPSPAVGGTQYF. The DNA for the CDR3 is TGCGCCAGCAGCCCCAGCCCGGCGGTGGGGGGGACGCAGTATTTT. The chain recombines TRBV4-1 with TRBJ2-3, with TRBD2 identical over 7 bases. This CDR3 has 15 amino acids. CDR1 is MGHRA and CDR2 is YSYEKL in the germline V gene. Trimming took 4 bases from V and 9 from J; bases not matched to a gene: 13.

The chain uses TRBV7-6 and TRBJ2-7, with 8 bases that match TRBD1. CDR1 and CDR2 (germline): SGHVS, FNYEAQ. This CDR3 contains 15 residues. Losses at the gene ends were 0 bases for V and 9 bases for J; bases not matched to a gene: 10. The CDR3 sequence: CASSLAGQGPEGQYF. In nucleotides, the CDR3 is TGTGCCAGCAGCTTAGCCGGACAGGGCCCCGAGGGGCAGTACTTC.

This chain connects TRBV19 to TRBJ1-1; D is unclear. In germline, CDR1 is LNHDA, CDR2 SQIVND (reference sequence). CDR3 length: 12 amino acids. V lost 9 bases and J 4 bases, leaving 12 bases between the germline ends. The CDR3: CASQAGLTEAFF. The DNA of the CDR3 is TGTGCCAGCCAAGCGGGTCTCACTGAAGCTTTCTTT. The entire variable domain, with the rest obtained from reference TRBV19 and TRBJ1-1, is as follows: DGGITQSPKYLFRKEGQNVTLSCEQNLNHDAMYWYRQDPGQGLRLIYYSQIVNDFQKGDIAEGYSVSREKKESFPLTVTSAQKNPTAFYLCASQAGLTEAFFGQGTRLTVV.

J is TRBJ1-6 and V is TRBV6-1, with D possibly matching TRBD1 (5 bases). CDR3 length: 18 residues. Germline V gene sequence: CDR1 MNHNS, CDR2 SASEGT. V was pared by 1 base and J by 9 bases, with 22 bases between. The CDR3 sequence: CASSEEVGGGRWVSPLHF. The CDR3 nucleotides are TGTGCCAGCAGTGAAGAGGTGGGTGGGGGGAGATGGGTTTCACCCCTCCACTTT.

The chain couples TRBV28 to TRBJ2-2; maybe TRBD1 (6 bases). V was trimmed by 10 bases and J by 2 bases, leaving 23 bases between them. The germline V gene has CDR1 MDHEN and CDR2 SYDVKM. The CDR3 is made up of 17 amino acids. The CDR3 coding sequence is TGTGCCACAAGACTAACTCCGGACAGCACCAACACCGGGGAGCTGTTTTTT. Its protein product is CATRLTPDSTNTGELFF.

V usage is TRBV7-6 and J usage is TRBJ2-7, with 7 bases that match TRBD1. Germline V CDR1 and CDR2: SGHVS, FNYEAQ. V shed 5 bases, J shed 9 bases, and the junction held 16 bases outside the gene matches. The length of the CDR3 is 15 residues. DNA for the CDR3: TGTGCCAGCAGCCCGGGACAGCCCACGGCTTCAGGGCAGTACTTC. Translation gives CASSPGQPTASGQYF.